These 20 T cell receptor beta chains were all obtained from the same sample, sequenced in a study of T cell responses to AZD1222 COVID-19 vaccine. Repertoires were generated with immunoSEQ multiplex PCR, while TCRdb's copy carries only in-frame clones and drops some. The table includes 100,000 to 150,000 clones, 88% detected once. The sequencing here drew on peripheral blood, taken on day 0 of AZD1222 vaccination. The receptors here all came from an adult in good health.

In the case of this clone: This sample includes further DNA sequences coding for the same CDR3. The CDR3 DNA follows: TGCGCCAGCAGCTTGGGAGGCACAGGATCCTACGAGCAGTACTTC. It specifies CASSLGGTGSYEQYF. The chain couples TRBV5-1 to TRBJ2-7; perhaps TRBD1 as D (5 bases). Germline V gives CDR1 SGHRS, CDR2 YFSETQ. The CDR3 spans 15 residues. Between the trimmed V and J ends, which lost 0 bases and 1 base, there was a span of 11 bases.

The DNA for the CDR3 is TGCGCCAGCAGCTTGGGATTGGGGGGTCACAATCAGCCCCAGCATTTT. Protein: CASSLGLGGHNQPQHF. This chain connects TRBV5-1 to TRBJ1-5, with D possibly matching TRBD1 (5 bases). Germline values: CDR1 SGHRS, CDR2 YFSETQ. The CDR3 loop spans 16 amino acids. The ends were cut back, 0 bases at V and 3 bases at J, with 13 bases in the middle.

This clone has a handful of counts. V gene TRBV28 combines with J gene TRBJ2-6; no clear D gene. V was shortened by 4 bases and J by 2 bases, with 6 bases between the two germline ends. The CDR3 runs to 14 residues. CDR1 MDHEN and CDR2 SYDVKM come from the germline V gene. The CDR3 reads CASSSGTGANVLTF. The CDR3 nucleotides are TGTGCCAGCAGTTCCGGAACTGGGGCCAACGTCCTGACTTTC.

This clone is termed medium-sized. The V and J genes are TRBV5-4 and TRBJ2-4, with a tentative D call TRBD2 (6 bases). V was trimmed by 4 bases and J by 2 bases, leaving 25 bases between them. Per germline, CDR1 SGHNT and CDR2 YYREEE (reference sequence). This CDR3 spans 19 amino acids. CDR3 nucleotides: TGTGCCAGCAGCGACGCCGAGAGACGGTTTGGGGGGACCAAAAACATTCAGTACTTC. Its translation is CASSDAERRFGGTKNIQYF.

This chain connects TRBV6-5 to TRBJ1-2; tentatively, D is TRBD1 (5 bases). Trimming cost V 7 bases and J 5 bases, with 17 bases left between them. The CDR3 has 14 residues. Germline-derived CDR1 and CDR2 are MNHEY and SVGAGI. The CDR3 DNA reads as TGTGCCAGCACGGTTCGGGGGGGAACGTATGGCTACACCTTC. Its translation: CASTVRGGTYGYTF.

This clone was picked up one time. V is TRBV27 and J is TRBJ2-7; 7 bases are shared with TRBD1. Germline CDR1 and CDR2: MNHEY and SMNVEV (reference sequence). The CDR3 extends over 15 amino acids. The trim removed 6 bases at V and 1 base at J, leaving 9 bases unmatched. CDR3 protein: CASSQTGRGSYEQYF. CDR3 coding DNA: TGTGCCAGCAGCCAGACAGGGAGAGGGTCCTACGAGCAGTACTTC.

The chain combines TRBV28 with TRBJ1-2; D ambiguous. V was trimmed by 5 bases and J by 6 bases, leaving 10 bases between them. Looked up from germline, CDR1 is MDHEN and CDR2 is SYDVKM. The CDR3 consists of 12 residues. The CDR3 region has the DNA TGTGCCAGCAGTCAGGAGAAGGATGGCTACACCTTC. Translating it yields CASSQEKDGYTF.

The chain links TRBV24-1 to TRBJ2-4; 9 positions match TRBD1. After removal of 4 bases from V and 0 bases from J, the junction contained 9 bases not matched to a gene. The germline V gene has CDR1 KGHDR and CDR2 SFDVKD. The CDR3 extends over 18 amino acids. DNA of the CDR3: TGTGCCACCAGTGACCGCACCGGGACAGGGATAGCCAAAAACATTCAGTACTTC. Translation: CATSDRTGTGIAKNIQYF.

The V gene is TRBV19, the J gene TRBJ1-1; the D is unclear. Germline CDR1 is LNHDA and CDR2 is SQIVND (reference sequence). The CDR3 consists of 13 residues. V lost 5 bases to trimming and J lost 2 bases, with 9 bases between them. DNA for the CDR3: TGTGCCAGTAGTTTCTCAGCTAACACTGAAGCTTTCTTT. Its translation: CASSFSANTEAFF.

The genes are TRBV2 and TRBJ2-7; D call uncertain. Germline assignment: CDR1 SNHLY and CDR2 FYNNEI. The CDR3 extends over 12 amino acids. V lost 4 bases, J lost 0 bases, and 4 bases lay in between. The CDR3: CASSGASYEQYF. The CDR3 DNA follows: TGTGCCAGCAGTGGGGCCTCCTACGAGCAGTACTTC.

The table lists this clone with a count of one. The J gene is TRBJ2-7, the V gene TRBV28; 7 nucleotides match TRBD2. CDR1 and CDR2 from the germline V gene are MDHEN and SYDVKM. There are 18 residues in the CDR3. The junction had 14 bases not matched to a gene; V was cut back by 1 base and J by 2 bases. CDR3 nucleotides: TGTGCCAGCAGTTTATCCGTCGATGGGACTAAGAAGGCCTACGAGCAGTACTTC. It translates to CASSLSVDGTKKAYEQYF. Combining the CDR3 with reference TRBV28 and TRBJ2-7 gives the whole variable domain DVKVTQSSRYLVKRTGEKVFLECVQDMDHENMFWYRQDPGLGLRLIYFSYDVKMKEKGDIPEGYSVSREKKERFSLILESASTNQTSMYLCASSLSVDGTKKAYEQYFGPGTRLTVT.

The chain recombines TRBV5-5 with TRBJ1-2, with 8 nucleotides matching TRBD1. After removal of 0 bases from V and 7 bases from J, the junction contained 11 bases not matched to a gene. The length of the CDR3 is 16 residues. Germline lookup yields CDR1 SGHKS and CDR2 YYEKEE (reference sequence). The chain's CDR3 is CASSLEWTGRERGYTF. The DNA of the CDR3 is TGTGCCAGCAGCTTGGAGTGGACAGGGCGTGAGCGTGGCTACACCTTC.

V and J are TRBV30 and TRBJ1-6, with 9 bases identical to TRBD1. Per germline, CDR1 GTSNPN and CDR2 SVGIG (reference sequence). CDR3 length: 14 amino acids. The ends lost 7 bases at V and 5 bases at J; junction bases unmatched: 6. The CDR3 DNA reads TGTGCCTTGGGACAGGGCGCTAATAATTCACCCCTCCACTTT. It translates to CALGQGANNSPLHF. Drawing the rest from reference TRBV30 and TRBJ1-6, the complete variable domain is SQTIHQWPATLVQPVGSPLSLECTVEGTSNPNLYWYRQAAGRGLQLLFYSVGIGQISSEVPQNLSASRPQDRQFILSSKKLLLSDSGFYLCALGQGANNSPLHFGNGTRLTVT.

CDR3 in amino acids: CASSPVGGLTPHGYTF. The CDR3 bases are TGTGCCAGTAGTCCTGTTGGTGGGTTAACCCCTCATGGCTACACCTTC. The rearrangement joins TRBV19 to TRBJ1-2; D is undetermined. Germline-derived CDR1 and CDR2 are LNHDA and SQIVND (reference sequence). CDR3 size: 16 residues. The V and J ends lost 5 bases and 6 bases respectively, with 22 bases between them. Looking up the rest from reference TRBV19 and TRBJ1-2 gives the full variable domain: DGGITQSPKYLFRKEGQNVTLSCEQNLNHDAMYWYRQDPGQGLRLIYYSQIVNDFQKGDIAEGYSVSREKKESFPLTVTSAQKNPTAFYLCASSPVGGLTPHGYTFGSGTRLTVV.

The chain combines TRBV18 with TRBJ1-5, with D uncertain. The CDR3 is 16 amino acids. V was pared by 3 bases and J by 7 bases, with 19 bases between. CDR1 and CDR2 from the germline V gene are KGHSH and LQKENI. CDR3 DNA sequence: TGTGCCAGCTCACCTCCCTTAGGGAGCGTGGGGCAGCCCCAGCATTTT. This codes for CASSPPLGSVGQPQHF. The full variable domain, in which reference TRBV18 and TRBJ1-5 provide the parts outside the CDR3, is NAGVMQNPRHLVRRRGQEARLRCSPMKGHSHVYWYRQLPEEGLKFMVYLQKENIIDESGMPKERFSAEFPKEGPSILRIQQVVRGDSAAYFCASSPPLGSVGQPQHFGDGTRLSIL.

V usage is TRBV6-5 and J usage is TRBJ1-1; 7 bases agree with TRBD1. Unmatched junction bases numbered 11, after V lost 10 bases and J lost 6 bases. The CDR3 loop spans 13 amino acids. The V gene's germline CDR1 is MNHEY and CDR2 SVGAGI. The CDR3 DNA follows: TGTGCCACCGAAAACAGGGGAAGAGCTGAAGCTTTCTTT. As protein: CATENRGRAEAFF.

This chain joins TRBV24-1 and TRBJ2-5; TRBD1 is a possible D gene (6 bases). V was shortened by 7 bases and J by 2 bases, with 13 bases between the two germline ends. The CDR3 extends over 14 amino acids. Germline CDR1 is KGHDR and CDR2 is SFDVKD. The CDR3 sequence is CATRAGAAQETQYF. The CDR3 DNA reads TGTGCCACCAGGGCAGGGGCCGCTCAAGAGACCCAGTACTTC.

The CDR3 DNA is TGCGCCAGCAGCTTGGCCGGGAACCAGAACACTGAAGCTTTCTTT. It is translated as CASSLAGNQNTEAFF. The chain carries TRBV5-1 and TRBJ1-1; the D is unclear. CDR3 length equals 15 residues. Germline CDR1 SGHRS, CDR2 YFSETQ. With 0 bases removed from V and 1 base from J, the gap between germline ends came to 10 bases.

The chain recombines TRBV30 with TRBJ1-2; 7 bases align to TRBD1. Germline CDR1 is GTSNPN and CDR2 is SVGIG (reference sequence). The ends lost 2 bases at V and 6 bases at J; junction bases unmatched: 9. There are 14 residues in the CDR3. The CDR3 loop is CAWSRQTGWDGYTF. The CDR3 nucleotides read TGTGCCTGGAGTAGGCAGACAGGGTGGGATGGCTACACCTTC.

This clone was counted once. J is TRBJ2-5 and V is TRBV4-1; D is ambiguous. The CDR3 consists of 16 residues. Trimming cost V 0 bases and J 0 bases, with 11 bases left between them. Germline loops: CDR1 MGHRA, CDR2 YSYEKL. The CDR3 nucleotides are TGCGCCAGCAGCCAAGAAGGGCTGATGTACCAAGAGACCCAGTACTTC. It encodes CASSQEGLMYQETQYF.